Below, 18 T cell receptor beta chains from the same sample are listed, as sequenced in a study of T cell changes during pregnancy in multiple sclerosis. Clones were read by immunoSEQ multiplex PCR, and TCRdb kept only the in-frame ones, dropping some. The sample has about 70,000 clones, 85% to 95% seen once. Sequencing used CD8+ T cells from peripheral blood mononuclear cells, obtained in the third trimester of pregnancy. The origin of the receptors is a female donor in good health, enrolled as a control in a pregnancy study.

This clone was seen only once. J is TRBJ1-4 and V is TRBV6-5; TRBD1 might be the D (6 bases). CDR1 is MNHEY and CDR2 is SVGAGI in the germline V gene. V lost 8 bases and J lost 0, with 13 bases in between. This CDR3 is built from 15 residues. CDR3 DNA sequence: TGTGCCAGCGGGTCCGGGGGGCCAACTAATGAAAAACTGTTTTTT. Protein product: CASGSGGPTNEKLFF.

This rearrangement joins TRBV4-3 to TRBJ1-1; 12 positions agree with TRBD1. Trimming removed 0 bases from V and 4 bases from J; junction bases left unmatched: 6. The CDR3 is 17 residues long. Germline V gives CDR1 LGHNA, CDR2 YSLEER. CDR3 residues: CASSQEGQGASGTEAFF. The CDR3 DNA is TGCGCCAGCAGCCAAGAGGGACAGGGGGCATCCGGCACTGAAGCTTTCTTT.

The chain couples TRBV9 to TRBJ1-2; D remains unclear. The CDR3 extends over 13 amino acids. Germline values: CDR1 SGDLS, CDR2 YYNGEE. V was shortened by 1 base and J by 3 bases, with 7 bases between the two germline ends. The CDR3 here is CASSVQEDYGYTF. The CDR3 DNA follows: TGTGCCAGCAGCGTACAGGAAGACTATGGCTACACCTTC. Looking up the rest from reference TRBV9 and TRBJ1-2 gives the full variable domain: DSGVTQTPKHLITATGQRVTLRCSPRSGDLSVYWYQQSLDQGLQFLIQYYNGEERAKGNILERFSAQQFPDLHSELNLSSLELGDSALYFCASSVQEDYGYTFGSGTRLTVV.

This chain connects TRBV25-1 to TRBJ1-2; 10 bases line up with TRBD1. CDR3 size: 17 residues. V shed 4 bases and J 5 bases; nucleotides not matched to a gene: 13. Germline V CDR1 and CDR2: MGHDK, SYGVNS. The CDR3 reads CASSGLSLGQGGYGYTF. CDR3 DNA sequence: TGTGCCAGCAGTGGATTATCCCTCGGACAGGGGGGGTATGGCTACACCTTC.

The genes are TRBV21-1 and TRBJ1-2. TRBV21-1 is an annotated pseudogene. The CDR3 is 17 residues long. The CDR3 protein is CASSKARGGSANYGYTF. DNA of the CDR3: TGTGCCAGCAGCAAAGCGCGCGGGGGTTCAGCTAACTATGGCTACACCTTC.

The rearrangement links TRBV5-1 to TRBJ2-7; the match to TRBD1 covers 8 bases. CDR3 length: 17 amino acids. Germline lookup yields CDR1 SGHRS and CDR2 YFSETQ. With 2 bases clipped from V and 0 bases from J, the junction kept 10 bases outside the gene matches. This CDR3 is CASSLPPGTGHSYEQYF. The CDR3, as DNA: TGCGCCAGCAGCTTACCTCCCGGGACAGGTCACTCCTACGAGCAGTACTTC.

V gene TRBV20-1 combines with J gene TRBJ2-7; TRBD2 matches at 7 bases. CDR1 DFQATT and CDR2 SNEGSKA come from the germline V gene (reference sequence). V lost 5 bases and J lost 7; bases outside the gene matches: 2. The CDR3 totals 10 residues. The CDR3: CSARSGEQYF. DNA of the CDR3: TGCAGTGCTCGTAGCGGGGAGCAGTACTTC.

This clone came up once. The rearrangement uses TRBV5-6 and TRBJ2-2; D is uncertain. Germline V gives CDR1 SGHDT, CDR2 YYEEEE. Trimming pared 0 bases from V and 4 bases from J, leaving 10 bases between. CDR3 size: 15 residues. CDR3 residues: CASSLGQVGTGELFF. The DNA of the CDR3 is TGTGCCAGCAGCTTGGGTCAGGTGGGCACCGGGGAGCTGTTTTTT.

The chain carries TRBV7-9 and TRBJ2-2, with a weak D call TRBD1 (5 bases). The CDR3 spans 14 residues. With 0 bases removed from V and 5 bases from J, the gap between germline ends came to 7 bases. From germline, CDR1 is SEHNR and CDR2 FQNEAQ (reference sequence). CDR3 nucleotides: TGTGCCAGCAGCTTAGCGGGGCGGACCGGGGAGCTGTTTTTT. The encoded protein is CASSLAGRTGELFF.

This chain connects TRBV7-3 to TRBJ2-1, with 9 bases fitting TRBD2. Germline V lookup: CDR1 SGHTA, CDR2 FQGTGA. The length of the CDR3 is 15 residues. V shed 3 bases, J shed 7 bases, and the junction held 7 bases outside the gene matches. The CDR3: CASSFAGGPKNEQFF. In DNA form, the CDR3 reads TGTGCCAGCAGCTTCGCGGGGGGGCCTAAGAATGAGCAGTTCTTC.

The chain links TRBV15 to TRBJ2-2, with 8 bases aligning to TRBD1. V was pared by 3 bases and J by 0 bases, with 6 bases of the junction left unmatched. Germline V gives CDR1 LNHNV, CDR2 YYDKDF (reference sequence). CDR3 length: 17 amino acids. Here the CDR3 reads CATSSLAGGSNTGELFF. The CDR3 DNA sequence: TGTGCCACCAGCAGTTTAGCAGGGGGCTCGAACACCGGGGAGCTGTTTTTT.

CDR3 sequence reads: CATSSRQGADTEAFF. The CDR3 region has the DNA TGTGCCACCAGCAGCCGACAGGGGGCTGACACTGAAGCTTTCTTT. The V and J genes are TRBV15 and TRBJ1-1; 10 positions agree with TRBD1. CDR3 length: 15 amino acids. Germline V gene lookup returns CDR1 LNHNV and CDR2 YYDKDF (reference sequence). Unmatched junction bases numbered 4, after V lost 3 bases and J lost 3 bases.

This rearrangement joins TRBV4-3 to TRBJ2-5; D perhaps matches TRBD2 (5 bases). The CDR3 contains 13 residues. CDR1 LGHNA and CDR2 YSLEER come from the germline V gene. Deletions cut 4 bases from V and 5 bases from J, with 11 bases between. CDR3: CASSRDSGETQYF. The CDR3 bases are TGCGCCAGCAGCCGAGACTCGGGGGAGACCCAGTACTTC.

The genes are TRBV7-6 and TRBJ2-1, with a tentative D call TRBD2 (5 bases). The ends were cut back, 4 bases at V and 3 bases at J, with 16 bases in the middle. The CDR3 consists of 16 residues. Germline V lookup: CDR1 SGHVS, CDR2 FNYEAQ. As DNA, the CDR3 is TGTGCCAGCAGCTCCACACTGACACTAGTCTACAATGAGCAGTTCTTC. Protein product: CASSSTLTLVYNEQFF.

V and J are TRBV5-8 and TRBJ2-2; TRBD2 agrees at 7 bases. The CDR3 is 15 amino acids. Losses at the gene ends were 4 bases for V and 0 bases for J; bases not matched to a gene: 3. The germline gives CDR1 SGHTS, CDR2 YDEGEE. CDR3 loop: CASSAGTTNTGELFF. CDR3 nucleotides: TGTGCCAGCAGCGCCGGGACTACGAACACCGGGGAGCTGTTTTTT. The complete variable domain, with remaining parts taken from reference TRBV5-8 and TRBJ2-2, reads EAGVTQSPTHLIKTRGQQATLRCSPISGHTSVYWYQQALGLGLQFLLWYDEGEERNRGNFPPRFSGRQFPNYSSELNVNALELEDSALYLCASSAGTTNTGELFFGEGSRLTVL.

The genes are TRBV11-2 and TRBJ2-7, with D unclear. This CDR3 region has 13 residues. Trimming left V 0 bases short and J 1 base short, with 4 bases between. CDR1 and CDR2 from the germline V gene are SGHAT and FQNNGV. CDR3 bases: TGTGCCAGCAGCTTAGACGGGTCCTACGAGCAGTACTTC. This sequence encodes CASSLDGSYEQYF.

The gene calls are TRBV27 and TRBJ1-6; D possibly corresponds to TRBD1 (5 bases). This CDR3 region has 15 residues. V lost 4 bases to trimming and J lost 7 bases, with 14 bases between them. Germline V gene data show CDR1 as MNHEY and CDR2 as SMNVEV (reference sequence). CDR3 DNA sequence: TGTGCCAGCAGTTCTGGGACTGGGATGAATTCACCCCTCCACTTT. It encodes CASSSGTGMNSPLHF.

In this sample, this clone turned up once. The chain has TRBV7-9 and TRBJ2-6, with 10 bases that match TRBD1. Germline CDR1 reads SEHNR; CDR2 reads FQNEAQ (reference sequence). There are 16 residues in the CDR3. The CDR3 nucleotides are TGTGTACCGGAGGGGACAGGGGCCTCTGGGGCCAACGTCCTGACTTTC. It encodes CVPEGTGASGANVLTF. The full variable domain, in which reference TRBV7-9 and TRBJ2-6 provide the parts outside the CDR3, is DTGVSQNPRHKITKRGQNVTFRCDPISEHNRLYWYRQTLGQGPEFLTYFQNEAQLEKSRLLSDRFSAERPKGSFSTLEIQRTEQGDSAMYLCVPEGTGASGANVLTFGAGSRLTVL.